The 20 T cell receptor beta chains presented below share a single source sample, sequenced in a study of cytomegalovirus exposure and HLA in healthy donors. This table comes from immunoSEQ multiplex PCR, and its TCRdb copy is limited to in-frame clones, with some not included. The repertoire has about 98,000 clones, over 85% of them found once; the top ten carry roughly 0.89%. What was sequenced was PBMCs. All receptors derive from a woman aged 18 to 35 in good health and CMV-seronegative.

This clone was found a few times. The CDR3 nucleotides read TGTGCCAGCAGTGAAGGGACAGGGGGTAGCTATGGCTACACCTTC. The encoded protein is CASSEGTGGSYGYTF. V gene TRBV6-1 combines with J gene TRBJ1-2, with 10 nucleotides matching TRBD1. This CDR3 has 15 residues. Germline values: CDR1 MNHNS, CDR2 SASEGT. Germline trimming cut 1 base from V and 4 bases from J; bases unmatched to any gene: 3.

This clone was observed a single time. The chain links TRBV6-1 to TRBJ2-7; 9 nucleotides agree with TRBD2. Germline CDR1 MNHNS, CDR2 SASEGT. This CDR3 comprises 15 residues. With 6 bases clipped from V and 5 bases from J, the junction kept 11 bases outside the gene matches. DNA for the CDR3: TGTGCCAGCAGCATAACGGGTAGCGGGGGAGACGAGCAGTACTTC. Its protein product is CASSITGSGGDEQYF.

This chain links TRBV27 with TRBJ2-5; the D gene is possibly TRBD2 (6 bases). The V end lost 6 bases, the J end lost 4 bases, and 15 bases lay between the germline ends. This CDR3 spans 14 amino acids. The germline V gene has CDR1 MNHEY and CDR2 SMNVEV (reference sequence). This CDR3 reads CASRLTRGGETQYF. The CDR3 DNA reads TGTGCCAGCAGACTGACTAGGGGTGGAGAGACCCAGTACTTC.

This clone was found a few times. The chain recombines TRBV5-6 with TRBJ2-4; possibly TRBD1 for D (6 bases). This CDR3 contains 16 residues. With 3 bases removed from V and 8 bases from J, the gap between germline ends came to 21 bases. Germline V gene lookup returns CDR1 SGHDT and CDR2 YYEEEE. The CDR3: CASSSTGTTRTYIQYF. The DNA for the CDR3 is TGTGCCAGCAGCTCAACCGGGACAACAAGGACGTACATTCAGTACTTC.

This chain links TRBV30 with TRBJ1-3; D is undetermined. In germline, CDR1 is GTSNPN, CDR2 SVGIG (reference sequence). Trimming shortened V by 0 bases and J by 7 bases, and 4 bases separated the two germline ends. The CDR3 runs 11 residues. The CDR3, as DNA: TGTGCCTGGAGTGTGTCGAACACCATATATTTT. It specifies CAWSVSNTIYF.

The chain has TRBV4-2 and TRBJ1-2; 8 bases agree with TRBD1. V shed 4 bases, J shed 3 bases, and the junction held 7 bases outside the gene matches. Germline CDR1 is LGHNA and CDR2 is YNFKEQ. CDR3 length equals 15 residues. This CDR3 reads CASSRMQDRDYGYTF. DNA of the CDR3: TGTGCCAGCAGCCGGATGCAGGACAGGGACTATGGCTACACCTTC.

The chain is built from TRBV27 and TRBJ2-1, with 9 bases lining up with TRBD2. The CDR3 runs 16 residues. The V gene end was trimmed by 6 bases and the J gene end by 5 bases; junction bases not matched to a gene: 11. Germline V CDR1 and CDR2: MNHEY, SMNVEV (reference sequence). The CDR3 loop reads CASRSSGRKGDNEQFF. The CDR3, as DNA: TGTGCCAGCAGATCGAGCGGGAGGAAAGGGGACAATGAGCAGTTCTTC.

The chain is built from TRBV6-1 and TRBJ1-4; 11 nucleotides agree with TRBD1. V trimming: 2 bases; J trimming: 3 bases; junction bases outside the gene matches: 5. The CDR3 contains 17 residues. Germline-derived CDR1 and CDR2 are MNHNS and SASEGT. The CDR3 loop is CASSELGGQGANEKLFF. CDR3 DNA: TGTGCCAGCAGTGAACTCGGGGGACAGGGGGCTAATGAAAAACTGTTTTTT.

In its sample, this clone was seen once. This rearrangement joins TRBV18 to TRBJ2-5; tentative D call: TRBD1 (5 bases). V lost 1 base and J 0 bases, leaving 9 bases between the germline ends. Looked up from germline, CDR1 is KGHSH and CDR2 is LQKENI. CDR3 length equals 15 residues. CDR3 sequence (DNA): TGTGCCAGCTCACCACGCACAGGCAACCAAGAGACCCAGTACTTC. Translating gives CASSPRTGNQETQYF.

In its sample, this clone was seen a few times. V gene TRBV11-3 combines with J gene TRBJ2-1; 8 positions agree with TRBD1. Per germline, CDR1 SGHNT and CDR2 YENEEA. CDR3 length equals 18 residues. Trimming cost V 2 bases and J 4 bases; bases outside gene matches: 13. The CDR3 region has the DNA TGTGCCAGCAGCTTACGTCCTAAGGACAGGGAACCATACAATGAGCAGTTCTTC. Translation gives CASSLRPKDREPYNEQFF.

In DNA form, the CDR3 reads TGCGCCAGCCGTCGGCTGGGCGCAACTAATGAAAAACTGTTTTTT. It yields the protein CASRRLGATNEKLFF. The rearrangement links TRBV4-1 to TRBJ1-4, with D unresolved. CDR1 and CDR2 (germline): MGHRA, YSYEKL. CDR3 length: 15 amino acids. V was cut by 8 bases and J by 0 bases, with 13 bases left in between.

The chain couples TRBV5-4 to TRBJ1-2, with 7 bases lining up with TRBD1. The junction had 6 bases not matched to a gene; V was cut back by 0 bases and J by 1 base. In germline, CDR1 is SGHNT, CDR2 YYREEE (reference sequence). The CDR3 covers 16 residues. The CDR3 sequence is CASSLEGQLVNYGYTF. The CDR3 DNA is TGTGCCAGCAGCTTGGAGGGACAGTTAGTTAACTATGGCTACACCTTC.

This rearrangement joins TRBV19 to TRBJ2-7; 8 nucleotides line up with TRBD1. This CDR3 region has 14 residues. Germline trimming cut 5 bases from V and 4 bases from J; bases unmatched to any gene: 7. The germline V gene encodes CDR1 LNHDA and CDR2 SQIVND (reference sequence). The CDR3 DNA is TGTGCCAGTAGTTTCGGGACAGGTGAATACGAGCAGTACTTC. Residues: CASSFGTGEYEQYF.

The chain employs TRBV4-3 and TRBJ1-2; possible D gene TRBD1, 5 bases. V was pared by 1 base and J by 7 bases, with 10 bases between. The length of the CDR3 is 13 residues. The germline CDR1 and CDR2 sequences are LGHNA and YSLEER. This CDR3 reads CASSQVGAGGYTF. The CDR3 region has the DNA TGCGCCAGCAGCCAAGTAGGGGCAGGTGGCTACACCTTC.

The gene calls are TRBV7-2 and TRBJ2-2, with D possibly being TRBD2 (5 bases). CDR1 is SGHTA and CDR2 is FQGNSA in the germline V gene. V lost 8 bases and J 7 bases, leaving 14 bases between the germline ends. The CDR3 is 13 amino acids. For the CDR3, the DNA is TGTGCCAGCTCGGCGGGCAGGAACGGGGAGCTGTTTTTT. Its translation is CASSAGRNGELFF.

The chain recombines TRBV5-1 with TRBJ2-5, with 7 bases identical to TRBD2. This CDR3 comprises 18 residues. CDR1 is SGHRS and CDR2 is YFSETQ in the germline V gene. J lost 0 bases, V lost 0 bases, and 11 bases had no gene match. The CDR3 is CASSLDRSGPTNQETQYF. CDR3 bases: TGCGCCAGCAGCTTGGATCGTAGCGGGCCCACCAACCAAGAGACCCAGTACTTC.

The rearrangement joins TRBV25-1 to TRBJ1-3, with 7 nucleotides matching TRBD1. V trimming: 3 bases; J trimming: 4 bases; junction bases outside the gene matches: 3. The CDR3 runs to 14 residues. Germline values: CDR1 MGHDK, CDR2 SYGVNS. The CDR3 DNA reads as TGTGCCAGCAGTGAGACAGGGCGGGGAAACACCATATATTTT. It codes for CASSETGRGNTIYF. The complete variable domain, with remaining parts taken from reference TRBV25-1 and TRBJ1-3, reads EADIYQTPRYLVIGTGKKITLECSQTMGHDKMYWYQQDPGMELHLIHYSYGVNSTEKGDLSSESTVSRIRTEHFPLTLESARPSHTSQYLCASSETGRGNTIYFGEGSWLTVV.

J is TRBJ2-3 and V is TRBV5-8; TRBD2 matches at 9 bases. Trimming took 3 bases from V and 2 from J; bases not matched to a gene: 7. Germline loops: CDR1 SGHTS, CDR2 YDEGEE. This CDR3 has 16 residues. The CDR3 region is CASSWGRTSVTDTQYF. As DNA, the CDR3 is TGTGCCAGCAGCTGGGGTCGGACTAGCGTCACAGATACGCAGTATTTT.

This chain joins TRBV9 and TRBJ1-3; 8 bases line up with TRBD1. The V segment lost 2 bases and the J segment 0 bases; nucleotides outside the gene matches: 7. The CDR3 is made up of 17 amino acids. Germline lookup yields CDR1 SGDLS and CDR2 YYNGEE. This CDR3 is CASSVEDRGYSGNTIYF. CDR3 in DNA: TGTGCCAGCAGCGTGGAAGACAGGGGCTACTCTGGAAACACCATATATTTT.

V usage is TRBV29-1 and J usage is TRBJ2-7; D gene ambiguous. The CDR3 extends over 10 amino acids. The V end was cut by 5 bases, the J end by 6 bases, with 8 bases between. Germline CDR1 SQVTM, CDR2 ANQGSEA. The CDR3 loop is CSVLLSEQYF. The CDR3 DNA is TGCAGCGTTCTTTTGTCCGAGCAGTACTTC.